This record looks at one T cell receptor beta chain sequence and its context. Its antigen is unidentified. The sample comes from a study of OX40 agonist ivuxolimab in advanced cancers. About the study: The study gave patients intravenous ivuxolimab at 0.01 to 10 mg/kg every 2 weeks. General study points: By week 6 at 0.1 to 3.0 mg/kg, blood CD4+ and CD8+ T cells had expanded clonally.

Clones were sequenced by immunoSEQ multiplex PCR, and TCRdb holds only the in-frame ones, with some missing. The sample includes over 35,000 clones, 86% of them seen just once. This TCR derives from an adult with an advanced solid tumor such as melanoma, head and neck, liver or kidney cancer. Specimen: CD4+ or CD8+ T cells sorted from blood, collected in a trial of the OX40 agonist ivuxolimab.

CDR3 residues: CSVESDTQYF. The CDR3 DNA follows: TGCAGCGTTGAATCAGATACGCAGTATTTT. The chain couples TRBV29-1 to TRBJ2-3; D unclear. Germline lookup yields CDR1 SQVTM and CDR2 ANQGSEA. The V end lost 2 bases, the J end lost 4 bases, and 1 base lay between the germline ends. The CDR3 extends over 10 amino acids.